This T cell receptor beta chain is from a study of cytomegalovirus exposure and HLA in healthy donors. The PCR had 60 Vbeta and 13 Jbeta primers. Libraries were prepared by immunoSEQ multiplex PCR; TCRdb keeps only in-frame clonotypes and omits some of them. The sample's table shows some 60,000 clones. Note on this clone: The germline gene is not matched at one end of the junction; a read error may be the cause.

Germline CDR1 is SSHAT and CDR2 is FNYEAQ (reference sequence). This CDR3 contains 16 residues. The rearrangement uses TRBV7-7 and TRBJ2-1; TRBD1 aligns across 10 bases. The clonotype was recovered from a man aged 25-45 years in good health and CMV-seropositive. Sequenced material: PBMCs. The CDR3 coding sequence is TGTGCTAGCAGCTTCCCGGACAGGGGGGACCACAATGAGCAGTTCTTC. Translation gives CASSFPDRGDHNEQFF.